Reported below is one T cell receptor (beta chain). These data belong to a study of blood T cell repertoires in COVID-19. CDR3 length equals 15 residues. Trimming stripped 5 bases from V and 3 bases from J, with 17 bases between. Germline lookup yields CDR1 SEHNR and CDR2 FQNEAQ (reference sequence). The data were produced by immunoSEQ multiplex PCR, yet TCRdb's version contains in-frame clones alone and is incomplete. Here the sample spans 110,000 to 150,000 clones, around 81% being singletons. This chain joins TRBV7-9 and TRBJ2-7; weak D call: TRBD1 (5 bases). Sequencing input: PBMCs or T cells enriched from blood (not recorded which). The TCR sequence derives from a woman aged 40-49 years who had recovered from COVID-19. The CDR3 is CASSLVTPTVYEQYF. CDR3 DNA: TGTGCCAGCAGCCTAGTTACCCCGACAGTCTACGAGCAGTACTTC.